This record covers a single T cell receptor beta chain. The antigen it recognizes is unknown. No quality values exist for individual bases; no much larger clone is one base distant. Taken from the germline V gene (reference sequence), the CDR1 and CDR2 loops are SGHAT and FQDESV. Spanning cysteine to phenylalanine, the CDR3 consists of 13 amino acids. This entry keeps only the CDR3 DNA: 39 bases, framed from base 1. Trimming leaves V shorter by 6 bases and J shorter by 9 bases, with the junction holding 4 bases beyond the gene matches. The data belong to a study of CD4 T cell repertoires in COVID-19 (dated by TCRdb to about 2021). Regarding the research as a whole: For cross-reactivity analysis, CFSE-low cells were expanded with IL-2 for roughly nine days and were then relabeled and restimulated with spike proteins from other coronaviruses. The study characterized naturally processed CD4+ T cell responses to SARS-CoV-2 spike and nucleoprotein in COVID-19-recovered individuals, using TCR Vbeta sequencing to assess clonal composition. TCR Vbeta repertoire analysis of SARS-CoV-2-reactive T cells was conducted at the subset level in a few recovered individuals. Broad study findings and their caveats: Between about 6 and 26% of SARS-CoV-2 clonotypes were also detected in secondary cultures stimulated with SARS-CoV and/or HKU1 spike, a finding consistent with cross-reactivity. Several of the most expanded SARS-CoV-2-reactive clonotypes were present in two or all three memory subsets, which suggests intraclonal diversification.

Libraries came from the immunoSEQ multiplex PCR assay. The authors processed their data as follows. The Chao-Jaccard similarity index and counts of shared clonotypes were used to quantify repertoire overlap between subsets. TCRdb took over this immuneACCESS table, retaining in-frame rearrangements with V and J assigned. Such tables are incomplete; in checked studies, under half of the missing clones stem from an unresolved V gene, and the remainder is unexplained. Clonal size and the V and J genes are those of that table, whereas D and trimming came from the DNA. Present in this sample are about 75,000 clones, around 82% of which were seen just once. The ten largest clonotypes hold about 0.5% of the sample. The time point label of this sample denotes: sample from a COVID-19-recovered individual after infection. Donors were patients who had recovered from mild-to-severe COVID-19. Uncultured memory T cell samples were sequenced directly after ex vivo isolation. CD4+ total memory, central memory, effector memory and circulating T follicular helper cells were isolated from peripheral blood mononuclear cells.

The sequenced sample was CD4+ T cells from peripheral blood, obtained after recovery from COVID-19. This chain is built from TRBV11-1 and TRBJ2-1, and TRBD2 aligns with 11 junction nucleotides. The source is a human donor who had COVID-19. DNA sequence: TGTGCCAGCAGACCTAGCGGGGGGTCTGAGCAGTTCTTC. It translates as CASRPSGGSEQFF.